The present T cell receptor beta chain was sequenced within a study of post-analysis software for immune sequencing data. Overall study: The disease courses spanned relapsing-remitting, secondary progressive and progressive-relapsing forms of multiple sclerosis.

Overall study findings and caveats: A handful of TRBV segments occurring more often in patients than controls included TRBV5-6, TRBV5-1 and TRBV20-1.

Presence of unique molecular identifiers characterized the TCR beta cDNA libraries. Using its own MiXCR run on the PCR reads, TCRdb lists one record per CDR3 protein. The data show under 200,000 distinct CDR3 sequences, 29% seen once. Germline assignment: CDR1 SGHRS and CDR2 YFSETQ. Between the trimmed V and J ends, which lost 0 bases and 5 bases, there was a span of 10 bases. The CDR3 length is 14 residues. As concerns this clonotype: Its target is not known. One base away lies a much larger clone, so this may be a sequencing read error.

This clonotype was sampled from a girl aged 2-17 years with multiple sclerosis. The sequencing sample was made of blood. V is TRBV5-1 and J is TRBJ2-3; the D is unclear. CDR3 bases: TGCGCCAGCAGCTTGGCCCACATTGTAGATACGCAGTATTTT. It codes for CASSLAHIVDTQYF. Complete variable domain (other parts from reference TRBV5-1 and TRBJ2-3): KAGVTQTPRYLIKTRGQQVTLSCSPISGHRSVSWYQQTPGQGLQFLFEYFSETQRNKGNFPGRFSGRQFSNSRSEMNVSTLELGDSALYLCASSLAHIVDTQYFGPGTRLTVL.